The clone carrying this T cell receptor beta chain was observed at least ten times. V lost 4 bases to trimming and J lost 1 base, with 8 bases between them. This CDR3 contains 13 residues. The germline V gene encodes CDR1 SGHRS and CDR2 YFSETQ. The 5'RACE template-switching step produced TCR cDNA and added a universal primer site and UMIs. TCRdb reprocessed the 5' RACE reads via MiXCR and lists one record per CDR3 protein. There are approximately 120,000 distinct CDR3 sequences in the sample; 6% to 8% occur only once, and nearly 2.5% lies in the top ten. This entry comes from a study of T cells after yellow fever vaccination.

This chain joins TRBV5-1 and TRBJ1-1; D unresolved. This material consisted of CD4+ T cells sorted from PBMCs, taken about 10 days after the first yellow fever vaccination. This sequence originates from a man between 18 and 35 years old who received the YFV17D yellow fever vaccine. The CDR3, as DNA: TGCGCCAGCAGCCCAGACCCGAACACTGAAGCTTTCTTT. This gives the protein CASSPDPNTEAFF.